This entry lists 28 T cell receptor beta chains sequenced from one sample in a study of blood T cell repertoires in COVID-19. Here immunoSEQ multiplex PCR was the method, and the copy in TCRdb shows in-frame clones only, minus some. The data show about 80,000 clones, about four fifths seen once. Sequences were obtained from peripheral blood. These receptors originate from a woman aged 65 to 85 with acute or convalescent COVID-19.

The chain carries TRBV5-6 and TRBJ2-1; 7 bases agree with TRBD2. Germline assignment: CDR1 SGHDT and CDR2 YYEEEE. The CDR3 length is 17 residues. Germline trimming cut 3 bases from V and 0 bases from J; bases unmatched to any gene: 9. In DNA form, the CDR3 reads TGTGCCAGCAGCTCCCTTGTTAGCGGGTTCTCCTACAATGAGCAGTTCTTC. The encoded protein is CASSSLVSGFSYNEQFF.

The V gene is TRBV14, the J gene TRBJ1-4, with a possible D match to TRBD1 (5 bases). Germline V gene sequence: CDR1 SGHDN, CDR2 FVKESK. Trimming cost V 2 bases and J 4 bases, with 14 bases left between them. The length of the CDR3 is 16 residues. The CDR3 region has the DNA TGTGCCAGCAGCCAATTCCAACTAAGGGGTAATGAAAAACTGTTTTTT. Translated, it gives CASSQFQLRGNEKLFF.

The chain links TRBV4-2 to TRBJ2-3, with a weak D call TRBD2 (6 bases). Germline lookup yields CDR1 LGHNA and CDR2 YNFKEQ. This CDR3 comprises 14 residues. V gave up 2 bases and J gave up 8 bases, with 14 bases separating them. CDR3 amino acids: CASSQTGTGVTQYF. CDR3 nucleotide sequence: TGTGCCAGCAGCCAAACCGGAACGGGAGTTACGCAGTATTTT.

This chain joins TRBV9 and TRBJ1-6, with D uncertain. With 2 bases removed from V and 7 bases from J, the gap between germline ends came to 13 bases. CDR1 is SGDLS, CDR2 YYNGEE, per germline. The CDR3 length is 15 residues. CDR3 sequence reads: CASSVSGQINSPLHF. As DNA, the CDR3 is TGTGCCAGCAGCGTTTCTGGGCAGATAAATTCACCCCTCCACTTT.

This clone was found a few times. This rearrangement joins TRBV25-1 to TRBJ2-7; 9 bases match TRBD1. The CDR3 extends over 14 amino acids. Germline assignment: CDR1 MGHDK and CDR2 SYGVNS. V trimming: 8 bases; J trimming: 0 bases; junction bases outside the gene matches: 5. The CDR3 is CASRPDRGSYEQYF. The CDR3 DNA sequence: TGTGCCAGCCGTCCGGACAGGGGCTCCTACGAGCAGTACTTC.

The chain has TRBV6-5 and TRBJ2-7; 11 bases map to TRBD2. CDR3 length: 14 residues. In germline, CDR1 is MNHEY, CDR2 SVGAGI. The J segment lost 3 bases and the V segment lost 6 bases, leaving 4 bases of the junction unmatched. Written as DNA, the CDR3 is TGTGCCAGCAGGAGAACTAGCGGGAGCTACGAGCAGTACTTC. Its translation is CASRRTSGSYEQYF.

This clone has only a few counts. The V and J genes are TRBV6-6 and TRBJ2-7, with a tentative D call TRBD1 (6 bases). The V and J ends lost 2 bases and 6 bases respectively, with 14 bases between them. The length of the CDR3 is 14 residues. Germline V gene lookup returns CDR1 MNHNY and CDR2 SVGAGI (reference sequence). The CDR3 DNA sequence: TGTGCCAGCAGTTACGAAGGGGGACGTCCCGAGCAGTACTTC. As protein: CASSYEGGRPEQYF.

This chain uses TRBV19 with TRBJ1-2; 10 nucleotides line up with TRBD1. The CDR3 totals 17 residues. The ends lost 2 bases at V and 5 bases at J; junction bases unmatched: 11. Per germline, CDR1 LNHDA and CDR2 SQIVND (reference sequence). This CDR3 is CASSILRAGGQGYGYTF. DNA for the CDR3: TGTGCCAGTAGTATACTACGAGCAGGGGGACAGGGGTATGGCTACACCTTC.

This rearrangement joins TRBV3-1 (or the pseudogene TRBV3-2) to TRBJ1-6; weak D call: TRBD1 (6 bases). The CDR3 totals 16 residues. CDR1 LGHDT and CDR2 YNNKEL come from the germline V gene (reference sequence). Trimming stripped 2 bases from V and 6 bases from J, with 14 bases between. CDR3 nucleotides: TGTGCCAGCAGCCAATTGGGACACGGGATTAATTCACCCCTCCACTTT. It yields the protein CASSQLGHGINSPLHF.

The chain's CDR3 is CASSQGGLMEQETQYF. CDR3 DNA sequence: TGTGCCAGCAGCCAAGGCGGGTTAATGGAGCAAGAGACCCAGTACTTC. V gene TRBV4-2 combines with J gene TRBJ2-5; D possibly corresponds to TRBD2 (5 bases). Trimming took off 1 base at V and 2 bases at J, with 14 bases between the two ends. CDR1 is LGHNA and CDR2 is YNFKEQ in the germline V gene. There are 16 residues in the CDR3.

The genes are TRBV5-6 and TRBJ2-3; 11 nucleotides align to TRBD2. Germline CDR1 and CDR2: SGHDT and YYEEEE. V lost 2 bases, J lost 0 bases, and 2 bases stayed unmatched. This CDR3 comprises 16 residues. CDR3 in DNA: TGTGCCAGCAGCTTACGACTAGCGGGAAGCACAGATACGCAGTATTTT. It codes for CASSLRLAGSTDTQYF.

The chain is built from TRBV5-1 and TRBJ2-3; perhaps TRBD1 as D (5 bases). CDR3 length: 16 amino acids. Germline V gives CDR1 SGHRS, CDR2 YFSETQ. The ends were cut back, 0 bases at V and 0 bases at J, with 11 bases in the middle. The CDR3 loop is CASSLGGAISTDTQYF. The CDR3 DNA is TGCGCCAGCAGCTTGGGTGGGGCTATAAGCACAGATACGCAGTATTTT.

The V and J genes are TRBV7-2 and TRBJ1-2; possibly TRBD1 for D (5 bases). CDR3 size: 14 residues. V gave up 5 bases and J gave up 4 bases, with 14 bases separating them. Germline CDR1 reads SGHTA; CDR2 reads FQGNSA. The CDR3, as DNA: TGTGCCAGCAGCCCCCGTGGAGGGGCCTATGGCTACACCTTC. This gives the protein CASSPRGGAYGYTF.

This sequence joins TRBV15 and TRBJ2-1, with D maybe TRBD2 (6 bases). This CDR3 region has 15 residues. Germline V CDR1 and CDR2: LNHNV, YYDKDF (reference sequence). Trimming stripped 4 bases from V and 4 bases from J, with 14 bases between. The CDR3 bases are TGTGCCACCAGCAAAGAGCGGGCCGGGTACAATGAGCAGTTCTTC. This codes for CATSKERAGYNEQFF.

The CDR3 DNA is TGCGCCAGCAGCTCGACAGGCAGATATGGCTACACCTTC. Translated: CASSSTGRYGYTF. V gene TRBV5-1 combines with J gene TRBJ1-2; D is possibly TRBD1 (6 bases). The V end was cut by 3 bases, the J end by 5 bases, with 11 bases between. CDR1 and CDR2 from the germline V gene are SGHRS and YFSETQ. This CDR3 comprises 13 residues.

This clone was found once. The chain recombines TRBV2 with TRBJ2-3, with D uncertain. The germline V gene encodes CDR1 SNHLY and CDR2 FYNNEI. This CDR3 is built from 11 residues. Deletions cut 6 bases from V and 6 bases from J, with 7 bases between. The DNA for the CDR3 is TGTGCCAGCAGGACCGGGGATACGCAGTATTTT. It yields the protein CASRTGDTQYF. Full variable domain (outside the CDR3, taken from reference TRBV2 and TRBJ2-3): EPEVTQTPSHQVTQMGQEVILRCVPISNHLYFYWYRQILGQKVEFLVSFYNNEISEKSEIFDDQFSVERPDGSNFTLKIRSTKLEDSAMYFCASRTGDTQYFGPGTRLTVL.

The chain employs TRBV3-1 (or the pseudogene TRBV3-2) and TRBJ1-2, with a tentative D call TRBD1 (5 bases). V shed 1 base and J shed 7 bases, with 13 bases lying between them. Per germline, CDR1 LGHDT and CDR2 YNNKEL (reference sequence). The CDR3 runs to 14 residues. DNA of the CDR3: TGTGCCAGCAGCCAAGGGCCCAAGCAGGGTGGCTACACCTTC. Translating it yields CASSQGPKQGGYTF.

The chain employs TRBV25-1 and TRBJ2-5, with TRBD2 as a possible D gene (6 bases). The V end lost 0 bases, the J end lost 1 base, and 15 bases lay between the germline ends. There are 17 residues in the CDR3. The germline V gene encodes CDR1 MGHDK and CDR2 SYGVNS. The CDR3 is CASSEYLGGRSQETQYF. The CDR3 DNA is TGTGCCAGCAGTGAATATTTGGGGGGAAGAAGCCAAGAGACCCAGTACTTC.

The chain recombines TRBV2 with TRBJ2-2; possible D gene TRBD1, 5 bases. The CDR3 is 15 residues long. V dropped 5 bases and J dropped 1 base, with 11 bases sitting between them. Germline assignment: CDR1 SNHLY and CDR2 FYNNEI. CDR3 protein: CASSRSTVNTGELFF. DNA for the CDR3: TGTGCCAGCAGTAGATCGACAGTGAACACCGGGGAGCTGTTTTTT. Supplemented by reference TRBV2 and TRBJ2-2, the full variable domain reads EPEVTQTPSHQVTQMGQEVILRCVPISNHLYFYWYRQILGQKVEFLVSFYNNEISEKSEIFDDQFSVERPDGSNFTLKIRSTKLEDSAMYFCASSRSTVNTGELFFGEGSRLTVL.

The V call is TRBV7-9, the J call TRBJ2-3; 8 bases line up with TRBD1. The CDR3 loop spans 15 amino acids. V dropped 6 bases and J dropped 3; count of bases not matched to a gene: 8. Germline V lookup: CDR1 SEHNR, CDR2 FQNEAQ (reference sequence). CDR3 protein: CASSFRQGATDTQYF. The CDR3, as DNA: TGTGCCAGCAGTTTCCGGCAGGGGGCGACAGATACGCAGTATTTT.

This chain joins TRBV6-4 and TRBJ2-2; no firm D call. The germline gives CDR1 MRHNA, CDR2 SNTAGT. The CDR3 covers 14 residues. Trimming took off 8 bases at V and 4 bases at J, with 14 bases between the two ends. CDR3 sequence (DNA): TGTGCCAGCCAACTTGAGGATGGCACCGGGGAGCTGTTTTTT. This codes for CASQLEDGTGELFF.

The chain employs TRBV19 and TRBJ1-1; D is possibly TRBD1 (6 bases). Per germline, CDR1 LNHDA and CDR2 SQIVND (reference sequence). The germline V and J ends were trimmed by 3 bases and 0 bases, with 11 bases remaining between them. This CDR3 has 15 residues. CDR3 region: CASSIGGVLNTEAFF. For the CDR3, the DNA is TGTGCCAGTAGTATTGGGGGCGTTCTGAACACTGAAGCTTTCTTT.

This chain uses TRBV2 with TRBJ2-3; TRBD1 matches at 10 bases. V shed 4 bases, J shed 5 bases, and the junction held 3 bases outside the gene matches. The CDR3 totals 14 residues. Germline-derived CDR1 and CDR2 are SNHLY and FYNNEI. The CDR3 DNA reads as TGTGCCAGCAGTGTGACAGGGGGCAGAGATACGCAGTATTTT. Amino acids: CASSVTGGRDTQYF.

The chain combines TRBV5-5 with TRBJ2-5; TRBD2 agrees at 9 bases. V lost 0 bases to trimming and J lost 0 bases; unmatched junction nucleotides: 3. There are 16 residues in the CDR3. Germline CDR1 and CDR2: SGHKS and YYEKEE (reference sequence). The CDR3 protein is CASSLDLAGHQETQYF. DNA of the CDR3: TGTGCCAGCAGCTTGGATCTAGCGGGACACCAAGAGACCCAGTACTTC.

This sequence joins TRBV7-9 and TRBJ1-2, with 7 bases that match TRBD1. With V trimmed by 5 bases and J by 4 bases, 13 bases remained unmatched. CDR3 length: 16 amino acids. From germline, CDR1 is SEHNR and CDR2 FQNEAQ (reference sequence). The CDR3 nucleotides read TGTGCCAGCAGCAAGGACAGGTTAAGGAGTCTCTATGGCTACACCTTC. It specifies CASSKDRLRSLYGYTF.

The chain employs TRBV6-5 and TRBJ1-1; unclear D gene. Germline CDR1 and CDR2: MNHEY and SVGAGI. The CDR3 has 13 residues. Trimming cost V 11 bases and J 5 bases, with 18 bases left between them. In DNA form, the CDR3 reads TGTGCCGCACAACGACCTACGAGGACTGAAGCTTTCTTT. Translating gives CAAQRPTRTEAFF.

The chain uses TRBV6-5 and TRBJ2-5; 8 bases align to TRBD2. CDR3 length: 15 amino acids. Germline CDR1 is MNHEY and CDR2 is SVGAGI. Unmatched junction bases numbered 9, after V lost 6 bases and J lost 3 bases. CDR3 bases: TGTGCCAGCAGCCTGGGACTAGGGGAAGAAGAGACCCAGTACTTC. Translating it yields CASSLGLGEEETQYF.

This chain connects TRBV25-1 to TRBJ1-2; 7 bases fit TRBD1. Germline lookup yields CDR1 MGHDK and CDR2 SYGVNS. V lost 1 base, J lost 4 bases, and 3 bases stayed unmatched. The CDR3 covers 14 residues. CDR3 sequence reads: CASSESGGIYGYTF. The CDR3 DNA reads as TGTGCCAGCAGTGAATCAGGGGGTATCTATGGCTACACCTTC.